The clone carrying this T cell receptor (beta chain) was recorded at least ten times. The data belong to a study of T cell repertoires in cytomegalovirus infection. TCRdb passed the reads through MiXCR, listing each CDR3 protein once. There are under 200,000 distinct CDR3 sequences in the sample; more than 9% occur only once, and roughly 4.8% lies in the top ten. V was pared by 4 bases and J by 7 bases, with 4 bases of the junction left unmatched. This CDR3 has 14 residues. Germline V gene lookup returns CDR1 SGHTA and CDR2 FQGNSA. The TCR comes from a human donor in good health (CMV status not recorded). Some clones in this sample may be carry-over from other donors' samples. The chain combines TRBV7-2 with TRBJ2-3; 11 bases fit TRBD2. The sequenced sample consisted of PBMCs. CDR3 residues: CASSSLAGGYTQYF. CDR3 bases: TGTGCCAGCAGCTCTCTAGCGGGAGGATATACGCAGTATTTT. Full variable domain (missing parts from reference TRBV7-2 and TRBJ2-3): GAGVSQSPSNKVTEKGKDVELRCDPISGHTALYWYRQSLGQGLEFLIYFQGNSAPDKSGLPSDRFSAERTGGSVSTLTIQRTQQEDSAVYLCASSSLAGGYTQYFGPGTRLTVL.